This T cell receptor (beta chain) emerged from a study of T-cell reconstitution after alpha-beta-depleted transplantation in children. V was pared by 0 bases and J by 2 bases, with 6 bases of the junction left unmatched. This CDR3 has 18 amino acids. CDR1 MNHEY and CDR2 SMNVEV come from the germline V gene (reference sequence). Unique molecular identifiers were incorporated during preparation of the TCRbeta library. From the PCR reads, TCRdb called clonotypes with MiXCR, one entry per CDR3 protein. Among some 500,000 distinct CDR3 sequences listed, approximately 20% were seen once. This TCR came from a human donor who donated a stem cell graft to a child with acute lymphoblastic leukemia. J is TRBJ2-3 and V is TRBV27, with 12 positions matching TRBD2. The sample was PBMCs from the stem cell graft donor, taken from the stem cell graft. In DNA form, the CDR3 reads TGTGCCAGCAGTTTATCGATCCCTAGCGGGAGGGTCACAGATACGCAGTATTTT. This sequence encodes CASSLSIPSGRVTDTQYF.